This T cell receptor beta chain stems from a study of CD8 T cells in ankylosing spondylitis. Study conclusions and caveats: The study looked at matched synovial fluid samples from ankylosing spondylitis patients. Disease-linked clones were reported to be significantly enriched there. One TCR beta motif, made up of roughly eight highly homologous variants, appeared characteristic of ankylosing spondylitis blood. A number of the motif variants had already been described in reactive arthritis synovial fluid and blood. As for the disease-linked clones, they showed a CD8+ phenotype and occurred at relatively low frequencies in peripheral blood.

V lost 0 bases and J lost 1; bases outside the gene matches: 5. Germline values: CDR1 LGHDT, CDR2 YNNKEL (reference sequence). The CDR3 length is 17 residues. TCRdb reprocessed the 5' RACE reads via MiXCR and lists one record per CDR3 protein. The profile covers 200,000 to 250,000 distinct CDR3 sequences, with less than 9.5% appearing a single time and 4.8% taken by the ten largest. This clonotype was detected ten times or more. Its antigen is unidentified. The TCR was taken from a female donor with ankylosing spondylitis or in good health (not recorded which). The chain carries TRBV3-1 and TRBJ2-1; 8 nucleotides line up with TRBD2. Sequencing was performed on blood, either unsorted or a sorted T cell fraction (not recorded which). The CDR3 here is CASSQERGGRSYNEQFF. DNA for the CDR3: TGTGCCAGCAGCCAAGAAAGGGGCGGGAGGTCCTACAATGAGCAGTTCTTC.